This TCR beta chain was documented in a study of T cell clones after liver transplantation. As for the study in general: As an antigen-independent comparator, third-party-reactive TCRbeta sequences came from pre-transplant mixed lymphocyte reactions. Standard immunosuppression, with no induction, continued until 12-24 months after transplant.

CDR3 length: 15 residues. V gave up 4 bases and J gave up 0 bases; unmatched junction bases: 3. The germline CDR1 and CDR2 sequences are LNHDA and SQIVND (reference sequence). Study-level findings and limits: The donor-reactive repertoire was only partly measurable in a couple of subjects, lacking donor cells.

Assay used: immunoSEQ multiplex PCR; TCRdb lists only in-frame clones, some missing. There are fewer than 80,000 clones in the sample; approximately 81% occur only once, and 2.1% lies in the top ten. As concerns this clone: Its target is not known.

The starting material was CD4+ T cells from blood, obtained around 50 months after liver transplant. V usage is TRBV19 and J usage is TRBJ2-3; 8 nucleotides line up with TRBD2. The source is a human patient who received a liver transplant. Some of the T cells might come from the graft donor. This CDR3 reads CASSTTSGSTDTQYF. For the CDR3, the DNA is TGTGCCAGTAGTACCACTAGCGGAAGCACAGATACGCAGTATTTT.